Below are 26 T cell receptor beta chains sequenced from a single sample in a study of early T cells in non-severe SARS-CoV-2 infection. TCRdb recomputed calls from the 5' RACE reads with MiXCR, one row per CDR3 protein. The sample has over 55,000 distinct CDR3 sequences, more than 9% seen once. The sequenced material came from whole blood. The source of these receptors is an adult who was a healthcare worker with PCR-confirmed SARS-CoV-2 infection or an uninfected control (not recorded which).

The CDR3 region has the DNA TGTGCCAGCAGTCCCGGCAGGGGAGGCTACAATGAGCAGTTCTTC. As protein: CASSPGRGGYNEQFF. The chain recombines TRBV12-3 or TRBV12-4 with TRBJ2-1; D may match TRBD1 or TRBD2 (6 bases each). The CDR3 spans 15 residues. V was trimmed by 5 bases and J by 3 bases, leaving 14 bases between them.

The sample holds many counts of this clonotype. J is TRBJ1-4 and V is TRBV7-8, with 7 positions matching TRBD1. The CDR3 is made up of 16 amino acids. Germline V CDR1 and CDR2: SGHVS, FQNEAQ. V lost 4 bases, J lost 7 bases, and 12 bases stayed unmatched. The CDR3 loop reads CASSSKRTGAAEKLFF. The CDR3, as DNA: TGTGCCAGCAGCTCCAAAAGGACAGGCGCGGCTGAAAAACTGTTTTTT.

The V gene is TRBV10-3, the J gene TRBJ2-3; unclear D gene. The germline V gene has CDR1 ENHRY and CDR2 SYGVKD. The CDR3 has 15 amino acids. The V end was cut by 3 bases, the J end by 6 bases, with 16 bases between. The DNA for the CDR3 is TGTGCCATCAGTGATTGGGGATCCCCACAGGATACGCAGTATTTT. Translated: CAISDWGSPQDTQYF.

This clonotype was counted only a few times. This chain connects TRBV20-1 to TRBJ2-5, with TRBD2 as a possible D gene (5 bases). Germline values: CDR1 DFQATT, CDR2 SNEGSKA (reference sequence). Trimming pared 3 bases from V and 3 bases from J, leaving 11 bases between. This CDR3 is built from 13 residues. This chain's CDR3 is CSASRGLEETQYF. The CDR3 DNA follows: TGCAGTGCTAGCAGAGGGTTGGAAGAGACCCAGTACTTC.

The V call is TRBV20-1, the J call TRBJ2-4; maybe TRBD2 (5 bases). The ends were cut back, 3 bases at V and 8 bases at J, with 17 bases in the middle. From germline, CDR1 is DFQATT and CDR2 SNEGSKA (reference sequence). The CDR3 is made up of 14 amino acids. This chain's CDR3 is CSASRGSVGDIQYF. In DNA form, the CDR3 reads TGCAGTGCTAGCCGGGGATCGGTGGGAGACATTCAGTACTTC.

Many counts were recorded for this clonotype. This chain connects TRBV12-3 or TRBV12-4 to TRBJ2-2, with 7 positions matching TRBD2. The CDR3 spans 12 residues. Trimming removed 6 bases from V and 8 bases from J; junction bases left unmatched: 3. The chain's CDR3 is CASRQRGGELFF. The CDR3 DNA follows: TGTGCCAGCAGACAGCGGGGTGGGGAGCTGTTTTTT.

This clonotype occurred a few times. The chain joins TRBV24-1 to TRBJ2-5; D call uncertain. The germline V and J ends were trimmed by 4 bases and 6 bases, with 11 bases remaining between them. The CDR3 totals 13 residues. CDR1 and CDR2 (germline): KGHDR, SFDVKD. CDR3 nucleotide sequence: TGTGCCACCAGTGAAAGCGCTAGTCAGACCCAGTACTTC. Translated: CATSESASQTQYF.

This clonotype was seen a few times. The genes are TRBV5-1 and TRBJ2-5; 8 positions agree with TRBD1. CDR1 is SGHRS, CDR2 YFSETQ, per germline. The CDR3 runs 14 residues. Losses at the gene ends were 4 bases for V and 5 bases for J; bases not matched to a gene: 7. The CDR3 is CASSLEGQGETQYF. CDR3 nucleotides: TGCGCCAGCAGCCTCGAAGGACAGGGTGAGACCCAGTACTTC. The variable domain in full, completed from reference TRBV5-1 and TRBJ2-5, reads KAGVTQTPRYLIKTRGQQVTLSCSPISGHRSVSWYQQTPGQGLQFLFEYFSETQRNKGNFPGRFSGRQFSNSRSEMNVSTLELGDSALYLCASSLEGQGETQYFGPGTRLLVL.

This clonotype was counted a few times. This rearrangement joins TRBV6-1 to TRBJ1-2, with D perhaps matching TRBD1 (6 bases). Per the germline V gene, CDR1 is MNHNS and CDR2 is SASEGT. V was trimmed by 3 bases and J by 3 bases, leaving 8 bases between them. The CDR3 is 13 residues long. The CDR3 nucleotides are TGTGCCAGCAGTGAGTCAGGGGACTATGGCTACACCTTC. As protein: CASSESGDYGYTF.

This clonotype was counted only a few times. This chain joins TRBV11-1 and TRBJ2-7; D possibly matches TRBD1 or TRBD2 (5 bases each). V was clipped by 0 bases and J by 3 bases, with 9 bases between them. From germline, CDR1 is SGHAT and CDR2 FQDESV (reference sequence). The CDR3 loop spans 14 amino acids. The CDR3 loop is CASSLAGTDYEQYV. The CDR3 DNA reads as TGTGCCAGCAGCTTAGCCGGGACGGACTACGAGCAGTACGTC.

This clonotype was seen a few times. The rearrangement uses TRBV12-3 or TRBV12-4 and TRBJ1-1; D is possibly TRBD1 (6 bases). The V gene lost 3 bases and the J gene lost 4 bases, with 9 bases spanning the gap. The CDR3 loop spans 13 amino acids. CDR3 sequence: CASSFRGITEAFF. CDR3 in DNA: TGTGCCAGCAGTTTTAGGGGGATCACTGAAGCTTTCTTT.

This clonotype appeared many times. The chain carries TRBV5-1 and TRBJ1-1; D gene ambiguous. Trimming left V 8 bases short and J 1 base short, with 18 bases between. The germline V gene encodes CDR1 SGHRS and CDR2 YFSETQ. The CDR3 runs 15 residues. The CDR3 spells CASQRSQASNTEAFF. The CDR3, as DNA: TGCGCCAGTCAGAGAAGCCAGGCTTCGAACACTGAAGCTTTCTTT.

The rearrangement uses TRBV20-1 and TRBJ2-1; a possible D gene is TRBD1 (6 bases). This CDR3 contains 12 residues. Germline V lookup: CDR1 DFQATT, CDR2 SNEGSKA (reference sequence). V lost 4 bases, J lost 9 bases, and 13 bases lay in between. The CDR3 region is CSATKDSLEQFF. The CDR3 nucleotides are TGCAGTGCTACAAAGGACAGCCTTGAGCAGTTCTTC.

J is TRBJ2-5 and V is TRBV29-1, with D uncertain. The V gene's germline CDR1 is SQVTM and CDR2 ANQGSEA. The CDR3 totals 13 residues. The V and J ends lost 6 bases and 0 bases respectively, with 11 bases between them. CDR3: CSVTGRNQETQYF. CDR3 DNA sequence: TGCAGCGTGACCGGACGGAACCAAGAGACCCAGTACTTC.

Many counts were recorded for this clonotype. V is TRBV20-1 and J is TRBJ1-1; no clear D gene. The germline CDR1 and CDR2 sequences are DFQATT and SNEGSKA (reference sequence). This CDR3 comprises 12 residues. The V gene lost 0 bases and the J gene lost 1 base, with 3 bases spanning the gap. CDR3 nucleotide sequence: TGCAGTGCTAGAGAAGGGAACACTGAAGCTTTCTTT. As protein: CSAREGNTEAFF.

V is TRBV6-5 and J is TRBJ2-2; 8 bases line up with TRBD2. From germline, CDR1 is MNHEY and CDR2 SVGAGI. V shed 6 bases and J 0 bases; nucleotides not matched to a gene: 9. The length of the CDR3 is 17 residues. The CDR3 sequence: CASRPGLDSTNTGELFF. In nucleotides, the CDR3 is TGTGCCAGCAGACCGGGACTAGATTCTACGAACACCGGGGAGCTGTTTTTT.

The rearrangement links TRBV12-3 or TRBV12-4 to TRBJ2-3; D might be TRBD1 (6 bases). The CDR3 spans 13 residues. V was trimmed by 5 bases and J by 7 bases, leaving 13 bases between them. As DNA, the CDR3 is TGTGCCAGCAGTCCATCCGACAGGAATACGCAGTATTTT. This gives the protein CASSPSDRNTQYF.

The chain links TRBV3-1 to TRBJ1-2; D might be TRBD1 (6 bases). This CDR3 has 15 residues. V dropped 6 bases and J dropped 2 bases, with 16 bases sitting between them. CDR1 LGHDT and CDR2 YNNKEL come from the germline V gene (reference sequence). The DNA of the CDR3 is TGTGCCAGCAGTAACACGGGACAACGGAACTATGGCTACACCTTC. As protein: CASSNTGQRNYGYTF.

This clonotype has just a few counts. The V gene is TRBV10-1, the J gene TRBJ1-3; D unclear. Per germline, CDR1 WNHNN and CDR2 SYGVQD (reference sequence). Trimming cost V 8 bases and J 3 bases, with 20 bases left between them. CDR3 length: 16 residues. The CDR3 loop reads CASSSIDAAGGNTIYF. The CDR3 DNA reads as TGCGCCAGCTCCTCGATCGACGCCGCCGGTGGAAACACCATATATTTT.

The chain's CDR3 is CSARVGRGGREQYV. The CDR3 coding sequence is TGCAGTGCTAGAGTAGGCCGGGGGGGCCGTGAGCAGTACGTC. This sequence joins TRBV20-1 and TRBJ2-7, with TRBD2 identical over 8 bases. Germline CDR1 is DFQATT and CDR2 is SNEGSKA (reference sequence). The CDR3 spans 14 residues. After removal of 1 base from V and 7 bases from J, the junction contained 9 bases not matched to a gene.

V and J are TRBV5-4 and TRBJ2-2; a weak D match, TRBD1 (6 bases). In germline, CDR1 is SGHNT, CDR2 YYREEE (reference sequence). The CDR3 runs to 17 residues. Trimming cost V 3 bases and J 2 bases, with 17 bases left between them. CDR3 coding DNA: TGTGCCAGCAGCTCACTCCAGGGGACGGCTAACACCGGGGAGCTGTTTTTT. It encodes CASSSLQGTANTGELFF.

This clonotype has just a few counts. The chain carries TRBV13 and TRBJ2-1, with 10 bases that match TRBD1. Germline loops: CDR1 PRHDT, CDR2 FYEKMQ (reference sequence). The CDR3 covers 15 residues. J lost 6 bases, V lost 5 bases, and 7 bases had no gene match. The CDR3 protein is CASSVRDRGGNEQFF. The CDR3 DNA reads TGTGCCAGCAGCGTCCGGGACAGGGGTGGCAATGAGCAGTTCTTC. Together with reference TRBV13 and TRBJ2-1, the CDR3 gives the full variable domain: AAGVIQSPRHLIKEKRETATLKCYPIPRHDTVYWYQQGPGQDPQFLISFYEKMQSDKGSIPDRFSAQQFSDYHSELNMSSLELGDSALYFCASSVRDRGGNEQFFGPGTRLTVL.

This clonotype turned up a few times. This chain links TRBV2 with TRBJ1-1; D unclear. V was trimmed by 7 bases and J by 0 bases, leaving 12 bases between them. There are 14 residues in the CDR3. Germline CDR1 reads SNHLY; CDR2 reads FYNNEI. CDR3 DNA sequence: TGTGCCAGCATCTGGAGGGTGATGAACACTGAAGCTTTCTTT. Residues: CASIWRVMNTEAFF.

This clonotype was observed many times. The chain couples TRBV5-6 to TRBJ2-3; 8 positions agree with TRBD2. J lost 8 bases, V lost 2 bases, and 1 base had no gene match. The germline V gene encodes CDR1 SGHDT and CDR2 YYEEEE. This CDR3 has 12 amino acids. CDR3 nucleotides: TGTGCCAGCAGCTTACGGGGGGGTACGCAGTATTTT. It codes for CASSLRGGTQYF. Complete variable domain (other parts from reference TRBV5-6 and TRBJ2-3): DAGVTQSPTHLIKTRGQQVTLRCSPKSGHDTVSWYQQALGQGPQFIFQYYEEEERQRGNFPDRFSGHQFPNYSSELNVNALLLGDSALYLCASSLRGGTQYFGPGTRLTVL.

The chain joins TRBV7-3 to TRBJ2-2, with 7 nucleotides matching TRBD1. The CDR3 sequence is 16 residues long. V lost 5 bases, J lost 4 bases, and 10 bases stayed unmatched. The germline V gene encodes CDR1 SGHTA and CDR2 FQGTGA. The CDR3 DNA reads TGTGCCAGCAGCGGACGGGGACAGCTTCTCACCGGGGAGCTGTTTTTT. Its protein is CASSGRGQLLTGELFF. Supplemented by reference TRBV7-3 and TRBJ2-2, the full variable domain reads GAGVSQTPSNKVTEKGKYVELRCDPISGHTALYWYRQSLGQGPEFLIYFQGTGAADDSGLPNDRFFAVRPEGSVSTLKIQRTERGDSAVYLCASSGRGQLLTGELFFGEGSRLTVL.

V and J are TRBV5-6 and TRBJ1-1, with D possibly being TRBD1 (6 bases). Germline V lookup: CDR1 SGHDT, CDR2 YYEEEE. The ends were cut back, 4 bases at V and 1 base at J, with 14 bases in the middle. The CDR3 consists of 15 residues. Here the CDR3 reads CASSARGGRNTEAFF. CDR3 bases: TGTGCCAGCAGCGCACGAGGGGGTCGGAACACTGAAGCTTTCTTT.